The 26 T cell receptor beta chains given below trace back to one sample, sequenced in a study of cytomegalovirus exposure and HLA in healthy donors. Primers: 60 Vbeta forward and 13 Jbeta reverse. Only in-frame clones appear in the TCRdb table, and some are missing; sequencing was by immunoSEQ multiplex PCR. The repertoire table contains approximately 170,000 clones. Specimen: PBMCs. The receptors shown here come from a woman in her late teens or twenties in good health and CMV-seropositive.

This CDR3 is CASSTVTESTEAFF. As DNA, the CDR3 is TGCGCCAGCAGCACGGTGACAGAGAGCACTGAAGCTTTCTTT. This chain uses TRBV5-1 with TRBJ1-1; D may be TRBD1 (5 bases). Germline loops: CDR1 SGHRS, CDR2 YFSETQ. This CDR3 is 14 amino acids long. Trimming stripped 4 bases from V and 4 bases from J, with 14 bases between.

The chain employs TRBV6-5 and TRBJ1-1, with 7 bases that match TRBD1. Per the germline V gene, CDR1 is MNHEY and CDR2 is SVGAGI. CDR3 length: 13 residues. Germline trimming cut 8 bases from V and 4 bases from J; bases unmatched to any gene: 7. Written as DNA, the CDR3 is TGTGCCAGCCAAAGGGGGCTAATCACTGAAGCTTTCTTT. Protein sequence: CASQRGLITEAFF.

The chain uses TRBV2 and TRBJ2-3; 9 bases map to TRBD1. CDR3 length: 17 residues. Germline lookup yields CDR1 SNHLY and CDR2 FYNNEI. V dropped 5 bases and J dropped 3; count of bases not matched to a gene: 12. The CDR3 here is CASSSGQGGGWTDTQYF. DNA for the CDR3: TGTGCCAGCAGTTCGGGACAGGGAGGGGGGTGGACAGATACGCAGTATTTT.

The J gene is TRBJ1-1, the V gene TRBV18, with TRBD1 matching over 9 bases. There are 14 residues in the CDR3. In germline, CDR1 is KGHSH, CDR2 LQKENI. V was clipped by 6 bases and J by 3 bases; unmatched bases: 5. CDR3 loop: CASSSTGGDTEAFF. The CDR3 nucleotides are TGTGCCAGCTCGTCGACAGGGGGGGACACTGAAGCTTTCTTT.

The chain employs TRBV11-2 and TRBJ2-2, with D possibly being TRBD2 (5 bases). The V and J ends lost 4 bases and 0 bases respectively, with 9 bases between them. The CDR3 has 15 residues. The germline CDR1 and CDR2 sequences are SGHAT and FQNNGV. The CDR3 spells CASSSLATNTGELFF. CDR3 nucleotide sequence: TGTGCCAGCAGCTCGCTAGCAACGAACACCGGGGAGCTGTTTTTT. The full variable domain, with the rest looked up from reference TRBV11-2 and TRBJ2-2, is EAGVAQSPRYKIIEKRQSVAFWCNPISGHATLYWYQQILGQGPKLLIQFQNNGVVDDSQLPKDRFSAERLKGVDSTLKIQPAKLEDSAVYLCASSSLATNTGELFFGEGSRLTVL.

A note on this clone: At one of its ends the junction is not consistent with the germline gene, which may arise from a read error. V is TRBV5-1 and J is TRBJ1-2, with 7 bases aligning to TRBD1. The germline gives CDR1 SGHRS, CDR2 YFSETQ. CDR3 length: 16 amino acids. CDR3 DNA: TGCGCCAGCAGCCGTTTAGGAGACAGGGTGGCCTATAGCTACACCTTC. Translated, it gives CASSRLGDRVAYSYTF.

The chain is built from TRBV10-3 and TRBJ2-5; possible D gene TRBD1, 5 bases. The CDR3 is 15 amino acids. The V and J ends lost 2 bases and 4 bases respectively, with 14 bases between them. Germline V gene data show CDR1 as ENHRY and CDR2 as SYGVKD. The CDR3 protein is CAISEGARSGETQYF. The CDR3 bases are TGTGCCATCAGTGAGGGGGCCCGGTCAGGAGAGACCCAGTACTTC.

The V gene is TRBV4-3, the J gene TRBJ2-6; D is uncertain. V lost 0 bases to trimming and J lost 0 bases, with 6 bases between them. Germline CDR1 and CDR2: LGHNA and YSLEER. This CDR3 spans 16 amino acids. In DNA, the CDR3 is TGCGCCAGCAGCCAAGAAAAGAGCTCTGGGGCCAACGTCCTGACTTTC. Translation gives CASSQEKSSGANVLTF.

The J gene is TRBJ2-1, the V gene TRBV7-8; 9 nucleotides align to TRBD2. Trimming cost V 2 bases and J 7 bases; bases outside gene matches: 6. The germline CDR1 and CDR2 sequences are SGHVS and FQNEAQ. This CDR3 region has 15 residues. CDR3 bases: TGTGCCAGCAGCTTAACTAGCGGGTTCACTAATGAGCAGTTCTTC. This codes for CASSLTSGFTNEQFF. Full variable domain (remainder filled in from reference TRBV7-8 and TRBJ2-1): GAGVSQSPRYKVAKRGQDVALRCDPISGHVSLFWYQQALGQGPEFLTYFQNEAQLDKSGLPSDRFFAERPEGSVSTLKIQRTQQEDSAVYLCASSLTSGFTNEQFFGPGTRLTVL.

The chain combines TRBV18 with TRBJ1-6; 9 positions match TRBD1. V gave up 3 bases and J gave up 10 bases; unmatched junction bases: 7. Germline V gene lookup returns CDR1 KGHSH and CDR2 LQKENI. This CDR3 region has 15 residues. The CDR3 region has the DNA TGTGCCAGCTCACCGACCGGGACAGGGCCATCACCCCTCCACTTT. Translated: CASSPTGTGPSPLHF.

The V gene is TRBV5-1, the J gene TRBJ2-3, with 9 bases matching TRBD1. V shed 5 bases, J shed 3 bases, and the junction held 10 bases outside the gene matches. Germline V gene data show CDR1 as SGHRS and CDR2 as YFSETQ. The CDR3 has 16 amino acids. The CDR3 DNA reads as TGCGCCAGCAGTTTCGAGGGACAGGGACGTACAGATACGCAGTATTTT. Its protein is CASSFEGQGRTDTQYF.

The gene calls are TRBV11-2 and TRBJ1-1, with D perhaps TRBD1 (5 bases). The V end was cut by 6 bases, the J end by 0 bases, with 11 bases between. This CDR3 is 14 amino acids long. CDR1 is SGHAT and CDR2 is FQNNGV in the germline V gene. CDR3 region: CASSLTDLNTEAFF. The CDR3 bases are TGTGCCAGCAGTTTGACAGATTTGAACACTGAAGCTTTCTTT.

The V call is TRBV18, the J call TRBJ1-5; 8 nucleotides line up with TRBD1. With 6 bases clipped from V and 5 bases from J, the junction kept 6 bases outside the gene matches. The CDR3 is 14 amino acids. Germline V gives CDR1 KGHSH, CDR2 LQKENI. The CDR3 DNA sequence: TGTGCCAGCTCTCAACAGGGGGACGATCAGCCCCAGCATTTT. Translation gives CASSQQGDDQPQHF. Full variable domain (outside the CDR3, taken from reference TRBV18 and TRBJ1-5): NAGVMQNPRHLVRRRGQEARLRCSPMKGHSHVYWYRQLPEEGLKFMVYLQKENIIDESGMPKERFSAEFPKEGPSILRIQQVVRGDSAAYFCASSQQGDDQPQHFGDGTRLSIL.

V and J are TRBV7-6 and TRBJ2-7, with TRBD2 matching 8 bases. In germline, CDR1 is SGHVS, CDR2 FNYEAQ. The CDR3 is 16 amino acids. Trimming cost V 5 bases and J 7 bases; bases outside gene matches: 16. CDR3 loop: CASSPPSGRALGEQYF. DNA for the CDR3: TGTGCCAGCAGCCCCCCCTCCGGGAGGGCCTTAGGAGAGCAGTACTTC.

The V call is TRBV5-1, the J call TRBJ2-1; a weak D match, TRBD2 (6 bases). The CDR3 is 15 residues long. Germline V gene data show CDR1 as SGHRS and CDR2 as YFSETQ. Trimming stripped 0 bases from V and 3 bases from J, with 10 bases between. In DNA form, the CDR3 reads TGCGCCAGCAGCTTGGGTGGAGGGGACTACAATGAGCAGTTCTTC. This gives the protein CASSLGGGDYNEQFF.

The genes are TRBV7-9 and TRBJ1-1; D call uncertain. Germline V gene lookup returns CDR1 SEHNR and CDR2 FQNEAQ (reference sequence). There are 13 residues in the CDR3. Trimming stripped 2 bases from V and 2 bases from J, with 6 bases between. The CDR3 region is CASSLMANTEAFF. The CDR3 bases are TGTGCCAGCAGCTTAATGGCAAACACTGAAGCTTTCTTT.

The CDR3 DNA reads as TGTGCCAGCAGCCTTACGACTGGTCTGGGTGGCTACACCTTC. It specifies CASSLTTGLGGYTF. The chain combines TRBV6-5 with TRBJ1-2, with D unresolved. The germline V and J ends were trimmed by 6 bases and 7 bases, with 18 bases remaining between them. The CDR3 loop spans 14 amino acids. Per germline, CDR1 MNHEY and CDR2 SVGAGI.

The chain joins TRBV4-2 to TRBJ1-1, with TRBD1 identical over 8 bases. Germline CDR1 is LGHNA and CDR2 is YNFKEQ. Trimming removed 2 bases from V and 1 base from J; junction bases left unmatched: 6. The CDR3 is 16 amino acids. In DNA, the CDR3 is TGTGCCAGCAGCCAAAAGGACAGGGCTACGAACACTGAAGCTTTCTTT. It specifies CASSQKDRATNTEAFF.

The V gene is TRBV5-4, the J gene TRBJ2-5; TRBD2 agrees at 9 bases. Germline CDR1 is SGHNT and CDR2 is YYREEE (reference sequence). The trim removed 4 bases at V and 4 bases at J, leaving 11 bases unmatched. CDR3 length: 16 residues. The CDR3: CASSPSGTSSSETQYF. CDR3 in DNA: TGTGCCAGCAGCCCATCAGGGACTAGCTCTTCAGAGACCCAGTACTTC.

The CDR3 coding sequence is TGTGCCAGCCGGGACTTTCAAGAGACCCAGTACTTC. Protein: CASRDFQETQYF. The V call is TRBV6-5, the J call TRBJ2-5, with a tentative D call TRBD2 (6 bases). In germline, CDR1 is MNHEY, CDR2 SVGAGI. Trimming removed 8 bases from V and 2 bases from J, with 9 bases in between. This CDR3 comprises 12 residues.

The chain joins TRBV19 to TRBJ2-2; 7 bases map to TRBD2. V trimming: 5 bases; J trimming: 3 bases; junction bases outside the gene matches: 18. The CDR3 loop spans 19 amino acids. Germline V CDR1 and CDR2: LNHDA, SQIVND (reference sequence). As DNA, the CDR3 is TGTGCCAGTAGTTCCCGCTGGGAGGGCACAGGTAGAGACACCGGGGAGCTGTTTTTT. Its translation is CASSSRWEGTGRDTGELFF.

The rearrangement links TRBV28 to TRBJ2-5, with a weak D call TRBD1 (5 bases). The CDR3 has 16 residues. Trimming removed 5 bases at V and 3 bases at J, with 19 bases between. Germline V lookup: CDR1 MDHEN, CDR2 SYDVKM. Here the CDR3 DNA reads TGTGCCAGCAGTAAATGGGTTCCTACGACAGAAGAGACCCAGTACTTC. Translated, it gives CASSKWVPTTEETQYF.

The gene calls are TRBV10-3 and TRBJ2-7, with 8 positions matching TRBD1. Germline CDR1 reads ENHRY; CDR2 reads SYGVKD. The J segment lost 3 bases and the V segment lost 6 bases, leaving 10 bases of the junction unmatched. The CDR3 consists of 15 residues. CDR3 DNA sequence: TGTGCCATCAGCGCGACAGGGGCCGTTTACTACGAGCAGTACTTC. This translates into CAISATGAVYYEQYF.

This rearrangement joins TRBV6-4 to TRBJ2-3, with TRBD2 matching 14 bases. This CDR3 spans 15 amino acids. Germline lookup yields CDR1 MRHNA and CDR2 SNTAGT. The trim removed 2 bases at V and 7 bases at J, leaving 2 bases unmatched. The CDR3 sequence is CASSDGTSGGHTQYF. The CDR3 DNA sequence: TGTGCCAGCAGTGACGGGACTAGCGGGGGACATACGCAGTATTTT.

The rearrangement links TRBV6-5 to TRBJ2-5, with D possibly matching TRBD2 (7 bases). The J call is uncertain, as TRBJ2-7 better fits the DNA end. The CDR3 sequence is 15 residues long. CDR1 is MNHEY, CDR2 SVGAGI, per germline. The CDR3 sequence is CASSYTGGGMYEQYF. In nucleotides, the CDR3 is TGTGCCAGCAGTTATACCGGCGGGGGCATGTACGAGCAGTACTTC.

To note about this clone: The same CDR3 arises from other DNA sequences in this sample as well. CDR3 in DNA: TGTGCCAGCAGCCCGGACAGGGGTACTGAAGCTTTCTTT. Protein: CASSPDRGTEAFF. The V call is TRBV11-2, the J call TRBJ1-1; 9 nucleotides match TRBD1. V lost 5 bases and J lost 5; bases outside the gene matches: 3. This CDR3 has 13 residues. Germline CDR1 is SGHAT and CDR2 is FQNNGV.